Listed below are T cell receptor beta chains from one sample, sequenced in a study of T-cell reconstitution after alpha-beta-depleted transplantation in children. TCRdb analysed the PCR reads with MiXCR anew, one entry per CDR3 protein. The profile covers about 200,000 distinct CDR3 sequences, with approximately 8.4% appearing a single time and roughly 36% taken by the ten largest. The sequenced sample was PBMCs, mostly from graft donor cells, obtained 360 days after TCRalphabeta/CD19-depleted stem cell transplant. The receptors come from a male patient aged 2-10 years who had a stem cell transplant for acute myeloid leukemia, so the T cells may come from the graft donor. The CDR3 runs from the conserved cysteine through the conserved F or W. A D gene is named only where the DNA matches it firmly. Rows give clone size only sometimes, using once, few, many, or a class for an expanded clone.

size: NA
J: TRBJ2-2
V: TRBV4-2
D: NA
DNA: TGTGCCAGCAGCCAAGAATGGCAGGCGAACACCGGGGAGCTGTTTTTT
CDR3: CASSQEWQANTGELFF

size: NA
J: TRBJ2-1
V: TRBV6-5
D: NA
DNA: TGTGCCAGCAGTTACTCGGGGCTACACAATGAGCAGTTCTTC
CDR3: CASSYSGLHNEQFF

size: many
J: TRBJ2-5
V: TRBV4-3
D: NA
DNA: TGCGCCAGCAGCCAAGATCGAGCGCGGGTCGAGACCCAGTACTTC
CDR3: CASSQDRARVETQYF

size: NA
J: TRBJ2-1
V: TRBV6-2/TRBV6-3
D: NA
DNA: TGTGCCAGCACCCTACCGATGGTCACTGAGCAGTTCTTC
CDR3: CASTLPMVTEQFF

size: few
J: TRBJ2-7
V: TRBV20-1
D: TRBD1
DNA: TGCAGTGCTTTCCAGACAGGGGGCGCTGTCTACGAGCAGTACTTC
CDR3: CSAFQTGGAVYEQYF

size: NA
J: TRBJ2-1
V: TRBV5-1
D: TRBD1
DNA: TGCGCCAGCAGCTTACCGGGACAGGGGAGAGTAGGGACCTACAATGAGCAGTTCTTC
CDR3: CASSLPGQGRVGTYNEQFF

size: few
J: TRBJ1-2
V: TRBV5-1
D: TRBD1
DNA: TGCGCCAGCAGCCATGACAGGGATGGCTACACCTTC
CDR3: CASSHDRDGYTF

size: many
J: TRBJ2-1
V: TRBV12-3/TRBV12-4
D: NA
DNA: TGTGCCAGCAGTCCTACCACTAGTGTAGTTGAGCAGTTCTTC
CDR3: CASSPTTSVVEQFF

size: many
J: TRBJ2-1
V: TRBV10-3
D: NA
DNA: TGTGCCATCAGTGAGGGTCTTTACTCCTACAATGAGCAGTTCTTC
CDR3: CAISEGLYSYNEQFF

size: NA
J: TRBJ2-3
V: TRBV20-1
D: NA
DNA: TGCAGTGCCCCCCCGGAGGTAGCGGAGACAGATACGCAGTATTTT
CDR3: CSAPPEVAETDTQYF

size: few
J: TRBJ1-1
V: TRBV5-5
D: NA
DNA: TGTGCCAGCAGCTTAAGGGTTACAATGAACACTGAAGCTTTCTTT
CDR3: CASSLRVTMNTEAFF

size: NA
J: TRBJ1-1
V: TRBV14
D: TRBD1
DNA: TGTGCCAGCAGCCAGGACAGGTTAGGCACTGAAGCTTTCTTT
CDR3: CASSQDRLGTEAFF

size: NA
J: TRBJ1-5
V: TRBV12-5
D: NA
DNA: TGTGCTAGTGGTTTACAGGGTAGCAATCAGCCCCAGCATTTT
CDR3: CASGLQGSNQPQHF

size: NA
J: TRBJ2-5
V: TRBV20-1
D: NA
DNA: TGCAGTGCTACAAGAGGGGCCCTAGAGGAGACCCAGTACTTC
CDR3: CSATRGALEETQYF

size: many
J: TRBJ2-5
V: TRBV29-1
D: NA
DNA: TGCAGCGTTATTGAGGGGGGTGAGACCCAGTACTTC
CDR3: CSVIEGGETQYF

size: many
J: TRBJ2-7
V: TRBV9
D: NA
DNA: TGTGCCAGCAGCGCGGGGACTTTCTCCTACGAGCAGTACTTC
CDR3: CASSAGTFSYEQYF

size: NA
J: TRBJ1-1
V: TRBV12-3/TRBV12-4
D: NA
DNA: TGTGCCAGCAGTTCCTGGACACCCCTGAACACTGAAGCTTTCTTT
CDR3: CASSSWTPLNTEAFF

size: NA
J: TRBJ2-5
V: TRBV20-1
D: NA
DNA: TGCAGTGCTATAGGGAGAGAGGCGGGGGAGACCCAGTACTTC
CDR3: CSAIGREAGETQYF

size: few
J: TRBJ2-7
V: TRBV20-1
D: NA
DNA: TGCAGTGCTAGTATTAGCCTCCGCTACGAGCAGTACTTC
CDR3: CSASISLRYEQYF

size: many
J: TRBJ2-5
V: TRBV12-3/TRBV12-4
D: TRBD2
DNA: TGTGCCAGCAGCCCCGGGACTAGCGGGAGTCAGACCCAGTACTTC
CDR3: CASSPGTSGSQTQYF

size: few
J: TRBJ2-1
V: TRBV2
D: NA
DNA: TGTGCCAGCAGTGTCGAGGGGGGTGGGTACAATGAGCAGTTCTTC
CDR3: CASSVEGGGYNEQFF

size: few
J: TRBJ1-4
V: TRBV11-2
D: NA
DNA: TGTGCCAGCAGCTTAGATCTCGAGACACACGAATCTTTT
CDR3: CASSLDLETHESF

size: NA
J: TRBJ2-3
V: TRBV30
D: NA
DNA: TGTGCCTGGAGTGCCGCTGATACGCAGTATTTT
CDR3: CAWSAADTQYF

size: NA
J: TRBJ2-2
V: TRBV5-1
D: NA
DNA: TGCGCCAGCAGGAAAGCCGGGGAGCTGTTTTTT
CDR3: CASRKAGELFF

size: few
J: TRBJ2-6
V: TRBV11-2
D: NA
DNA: TGTGCCAGCAGCTCGTACTCTGGGGCCAACGTCCTGACTTTC
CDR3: CASSSYSGANVLTF

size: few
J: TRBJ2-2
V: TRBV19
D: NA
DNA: TGTGCCTCAGGGGGGGTTTCGGCGAACACCGGGGAGCTGTTTTTT
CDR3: CASGGVSANTGELFF

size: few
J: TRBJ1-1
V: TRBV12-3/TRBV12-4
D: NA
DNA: TGTGCCAGCAGTCCGAGACAGGATTTCACTGAAGCTTTCTTT
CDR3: CASSPRQDFTEAFF

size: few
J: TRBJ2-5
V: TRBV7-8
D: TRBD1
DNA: TGTGCCAGCAGCCAAGGGCAGGGGGCTGTAGAGACCCAGTACTTC
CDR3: CASSQGQGAVETQYF

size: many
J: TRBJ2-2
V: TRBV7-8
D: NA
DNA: TGTGCCAGCAGCCTCACCCCCGGGGGAAGAGACACCGGGGAGCTGTTTTTT
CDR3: CASSLTPGGRDTGELFF

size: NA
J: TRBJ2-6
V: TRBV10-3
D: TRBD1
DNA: TGTGCCGCTTACAGGGGTCACAGTTCTGGGGCCAACGTCCTGACTTTC
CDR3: CAAYRGHSSGANVLTF

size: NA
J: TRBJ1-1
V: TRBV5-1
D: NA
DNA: TGCGCCAGCAGCTTAGACGGTTCAGGGAACACTGAAGCTTTCTTT
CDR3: CASSLDGSGNTEAFF

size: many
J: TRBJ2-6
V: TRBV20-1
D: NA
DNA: TGCAGTGCTAGTCGGACAGTGGGGACCTACTCTGGGGCCAACGTCCTGACTTTC
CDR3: CSASRTVGTYSGANVLTF

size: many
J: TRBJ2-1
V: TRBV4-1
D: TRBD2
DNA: TGCGCCAGCAGCCAAGTAGCGGGGGGCTACAATGAGCAGTTCTTC
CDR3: CASSQVAGGYNEQFF

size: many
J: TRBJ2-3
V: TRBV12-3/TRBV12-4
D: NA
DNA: TGTGCCAGCAGCTCCGGGGTAGATACGCAGTATTTT
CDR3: CASSSGVDTQYF

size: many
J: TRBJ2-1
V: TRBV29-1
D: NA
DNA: TGCAGCGTTGTGGGTCGGGTTGAAGAGCAGTTCTTC
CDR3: CSVVGRVEEQFF

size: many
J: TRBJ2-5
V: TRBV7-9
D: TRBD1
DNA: TGTGCCAGCAGCTTTTGGACAGGGAAAGAGACCCAGTACTTC
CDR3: CASSFWTGKETQYF

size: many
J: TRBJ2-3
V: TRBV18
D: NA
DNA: TGTGCCAGCTCACCAGACTATCAAATACCTCATACGCAGTATTTT
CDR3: CASSPDYQIPHTQYF

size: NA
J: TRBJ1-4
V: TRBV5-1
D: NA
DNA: TGCGCCAGCAGCTTGTCGATAGGGGATCGTGAAAAACTGTTTTTT
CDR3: CASSLSIGDREKLFF

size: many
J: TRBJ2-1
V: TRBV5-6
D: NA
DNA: TGTGCCAGCGAACTCGCCAGTCAGTACAATGAGCAGTTCTTC
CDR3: CASELASQYNEQFF

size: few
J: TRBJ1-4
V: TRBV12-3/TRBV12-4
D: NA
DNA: TGTGCCAGCAGTTTAGAGGGAAATGAAAAACTGTTTTTT
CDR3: CASSLEGNEKLFF